Given below is one TCR beta chain in context. As yet, its antigen is unknown. This record comes from a study of graft-versus-host responses after intestinal transplantation. The overall study: Isolated intestinal, liver-intestinal, or multivisceral transplants were what recipients had. The whole recipient group had anti-thymocyte globulin induction followed by tacrolimus and steroids for roughly three years.

Measured with immunoSEQ multiplex PCR; TCRdb has only the in-frame clones, and not every one. This sample carries about 25,000 clones, approximately 82% of them seen once, and the ten largest clones take approximately 0.93%. Trimming shortened V by 10 bases and J by 0 bases, and 12 bases separated the two germline ends. This CDR3 comprises 13 residues. Germline values: CDR1 SNHLY, CDR2 FYNNEI. Overall study results and limits: With peak circulating GvH clone levels came an association with early post-transplant HvG declines. Recipient marrow contained GvH clones, some of which appeared first in ileum or blood.

V and J are TRBV2 and TRBJ1-2; no definite D call. The specimen comprised unstimulated CD8+ T cells sorted from spleen or lymph node cells, sampled before transplant. The source is a human donor who was the organ donor for an intestinal transplant. DNA of the CDR3: TGTGCCACCAACCACGGAACTAACTATGGCTACACCTTC. It yields the protein CATNHGTNYGYTF. Filled out from reference TRBV2 and TRBJ1-2, the complete variable domain reads EPEVTQTPSHQVTQMGQEVILRCVPISNHLYFYWYRQILGQKVEFLVSFYNNEISEKSEIFDDQFSVERPDGSNFTLKIRSTKLEDSAMYFCATNHGTNYGYTFGSGTRLTVV.